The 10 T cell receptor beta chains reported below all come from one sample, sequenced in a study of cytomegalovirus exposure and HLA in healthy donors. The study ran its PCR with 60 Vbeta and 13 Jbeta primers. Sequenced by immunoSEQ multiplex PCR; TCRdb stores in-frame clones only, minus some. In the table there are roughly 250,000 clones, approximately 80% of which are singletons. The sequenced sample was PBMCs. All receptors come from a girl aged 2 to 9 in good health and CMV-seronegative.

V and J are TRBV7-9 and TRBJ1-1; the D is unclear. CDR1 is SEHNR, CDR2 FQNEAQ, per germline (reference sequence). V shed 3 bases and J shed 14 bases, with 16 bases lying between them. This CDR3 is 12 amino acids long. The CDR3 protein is CASSFRGSYCFF. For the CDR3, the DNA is TGTGCCAGCAGCTTCCGTGGCTCTTATTGCTTCTTT.

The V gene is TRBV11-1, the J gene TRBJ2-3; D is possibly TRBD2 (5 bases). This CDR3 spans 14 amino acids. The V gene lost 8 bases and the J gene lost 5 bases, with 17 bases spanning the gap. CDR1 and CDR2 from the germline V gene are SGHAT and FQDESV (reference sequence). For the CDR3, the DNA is TGTGCCAGCTCTTTCGGGGTAGCAGAAGATACGCAGTATTTT. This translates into CASSFGVAEDTQYF.

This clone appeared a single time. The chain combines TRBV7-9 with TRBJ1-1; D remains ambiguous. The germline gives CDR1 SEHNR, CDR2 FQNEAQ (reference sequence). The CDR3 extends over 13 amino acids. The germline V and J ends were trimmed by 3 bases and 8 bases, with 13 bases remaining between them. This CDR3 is CASSFRGSHEAFF. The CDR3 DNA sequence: TGTGCCAGCAGCTTTAGAGGTAGCCACGAAGCTTTCTTT.

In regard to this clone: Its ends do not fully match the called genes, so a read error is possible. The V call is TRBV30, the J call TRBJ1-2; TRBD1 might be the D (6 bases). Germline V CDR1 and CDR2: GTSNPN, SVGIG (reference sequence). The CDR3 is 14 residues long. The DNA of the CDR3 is TGTGCCTGGAGTCTTACAGGGAGCGGCTCTGGCTACGCCTTC. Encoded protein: CAWSLTGSGSGYAF.

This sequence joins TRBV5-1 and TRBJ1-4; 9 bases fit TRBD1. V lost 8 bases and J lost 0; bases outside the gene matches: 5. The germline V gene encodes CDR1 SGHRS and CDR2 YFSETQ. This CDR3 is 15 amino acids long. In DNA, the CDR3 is TGCGCCAGTGGGACAGGGAGTACAACTAATGAAAAACTGTTTTTT. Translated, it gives CASGTGSTTNEKLFF.

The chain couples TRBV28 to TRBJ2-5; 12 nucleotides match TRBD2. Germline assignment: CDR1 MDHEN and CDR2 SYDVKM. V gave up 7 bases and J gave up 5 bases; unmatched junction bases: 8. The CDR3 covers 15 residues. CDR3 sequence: CASKDGLAGWETQYF. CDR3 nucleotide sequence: TGTGCCAGCAAAGACGGACTAGCGGGGTGGGAGACCCAGTACTTC.

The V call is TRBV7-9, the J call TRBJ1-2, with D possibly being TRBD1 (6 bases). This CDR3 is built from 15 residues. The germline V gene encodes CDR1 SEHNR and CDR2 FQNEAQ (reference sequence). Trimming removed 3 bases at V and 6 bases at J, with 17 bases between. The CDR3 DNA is TGTGCCAGCAGCTTCCCTGAACCTACAGGGAATGGCTACACCTTC. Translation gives CASSFPEPTGNGYTF.

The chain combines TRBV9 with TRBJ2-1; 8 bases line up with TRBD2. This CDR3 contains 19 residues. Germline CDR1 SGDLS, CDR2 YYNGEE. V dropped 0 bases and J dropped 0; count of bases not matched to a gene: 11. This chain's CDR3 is CASSVDWLAGGFSYNEQFF. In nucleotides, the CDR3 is TGTGCCAGCAGCGTAGATTGGCTAGCGGGCGGGTTCTCCTACAATGAGCAGTTCTTC.

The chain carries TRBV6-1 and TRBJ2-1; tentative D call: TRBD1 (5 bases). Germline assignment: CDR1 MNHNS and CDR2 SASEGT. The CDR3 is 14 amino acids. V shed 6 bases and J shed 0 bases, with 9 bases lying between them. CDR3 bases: TGTGCCAGCAGAGACAGTGGCTCCTACAATGAGCAGTTCTTC. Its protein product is CASRDSGSYNEQFF.

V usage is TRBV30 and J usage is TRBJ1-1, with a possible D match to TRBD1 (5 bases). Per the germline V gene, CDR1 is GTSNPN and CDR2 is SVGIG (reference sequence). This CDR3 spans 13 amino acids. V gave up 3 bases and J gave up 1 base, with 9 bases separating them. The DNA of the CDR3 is TGTGCCTGGAGGGGGCCTTCGAACACTGAAGCTTTCTTT. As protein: CAWRGPSNTEAFF.